This passage covers 20 T cell receptor beta chains from one sample sequenced in a study of shared clonotypes between healthy human individuals. Libraries were prepared by immunoSEQ multiplex PCR; TCRdb keeps only in-frame clonotypes and omits some of them. Of about 1.1 million clones in the sample, around 78% were seen once. What was sequenced was memory CD4+ T cells from PBMCs. The subset here: CD45RA-negative fraction. The receptors were sampled from a man between 18 and 35 years old in good health. Some clones in this sample may be carry-over from other donors' samples.

The CDR3 protein is CASSSPGGRISYEQFF. CDR3 coding DNA: TGTGCCAGCAGTTCCCCAGGTGGGAGGATTAGCTATGAGCAGTTCTTC. The chain employs TRBV28 and TRBJ2-1; possibly TRBD2 for D (6 bases). Germline assignment: CDR1 MDHEN and CDR2 SYDVKM. Trimming stripped 4 bases from V and 8 bases from J, with 21 bases between. The CDR3 loop spans 16 amino acids.

The rearrangement links TRBV28 to TRBJ2-5, with D perhaps being TRBD1 or TRBD2 (6 bases each). The CDR3 consists of 14 residues. Germline lookup yields CDR1 MDHEN and CDR2 SYDVKM. The germline V and J ends were trimmed by 6 bases and 2 bases, with 13 bases remaining between them. The CDR3 sequence is CASRLSGAQETQYF. CDR3 in DNA: TGTGCCAGCAGACTCTCGGGGGCACAAGAGACCCAGTACTTC.

This clone occurred many times. Here the CDR3 DNA reads TGTGCCAGTAGTATAGGATCAGGGGCGGATCAGCCCCAGCATTTT. It codes for CASSIGSGADQPQHF. This sequence joins TRBV19 and TRBJ1-5; possible D gene TRBD1, 6 bases. Deletions cut 1 base from V and 5 bases from J, with 12 bases between. Germline CDR1 and CDR2: LNHDA and SQIVND (reference sequence). The CDR3 is made up of 15 amino acids.

In this sample, this clone turned up once. A much larger clone lies one base from this, so it may be a read error. V is TRBV20-1 and J is TRBJ2-5, with 8 bases matching TRBD2. CDR3 length: 11 amino acids. CDR1 and CDR2 from the germline V gene are DFQATT and SNEGSKA (reference sequence). As DNA, the CDR3 is TGCTTACTAGCGGACCAAGGGACCCAGTACTTC. Amino acids: CLLADQGTQYF.

V gene TRBV15 combines with J gene TRBJ2-1; 12 positions agree with TRBD2. Trimming at V came to 1 base and at J to 6 bases, leaving 10 bases not matched to a gene. This CDR3 has 18 residues. Germline V gives CDR1 LNHNV, CDR2 YYDKDF (reference sequence). In DNA form, the CDR3 reads TGTGCCACCAGCAGAGGCTCCCTAGCGGGAGGGCTAATCAATGAGCAGTTCTTC. It specifies CATSRGSLAGGLINEQFF.

V and J are TRBV28 and TRBJ1-5; 7 bases are shared with TRBD1. Per the germline V gene, CDR1 is MDHEN and CDR2 is SYDVKM. J was trimmed by 4 bases and V by 9 bases; bases with no gene match: 12. The CDR3 is 15 residues long. The CDR3 loop reads CASSTLTGKNQPQHF. For the CDR3, the DNA is TGTGCCAGTAGTACCCTGACAGGGAAGAATCAGCCCCAGCATTTT.

The rearrangement uses TRBV5-6 and TRBJ1-1; tentatively, D is TRBD1 (5 bases). This CDR3 has 15 residues. Germline-derived CDR1 and CDR2 are SGHDT and YYEEEE. Trimming cost V 2 bases and J 0 bases, with 11 bases left between them. CDR3: CASSLVRQLNTEAFF. CDR3 DNA: TGTGCCAGCAGCTTAGTTCGACAGTTGAACACTGAAGCTTTCTTT.

J is TRBJ2-3 and V is TRBV7-8; 8 bases are shared with TRBD2. This CDR3 has 15 amino acids. The V and J ends lost 2 bases and 8 bases, in that order; junction bases with no gene match: 9. Germline V gene sequence: CDR1 SGHVS, CDR2 FQNEAQ. CDR3 protein: CASSLTGHAGGTQYF. In DNA form, the CDR3 reads TGTGCCAGCAGCTTAACGGGCCACGCGGGGGGTACGCAGTATTTT.

The rearrangement joins TRBV6-5 to TRBJ1-5; unclear D gene. There are 13 residues in the CDR3. Germline V gene lookup returns CDR1 MNHEY and CDR2 SVGAGI. V lost 7 bases and J lost 4, with 11 bases in between. CDR3 DNA: TGTGCCAGCACTAACGGAGGGAATCAGCCCCAGCATTTT. Residues: CASTNGGNQPQHF.

A word on this clone: The CDR3 does not close with the conserved phenylalanine or tryptophan, likely indicating a read error. The limits of the CDR3 on the DNA are not certain, so only TCRdb's listed CDR3 is given. CDR3 loop: CASSESGRSRL. The gene calls are TRBV6-1 and TRBJ2-7; the DNA was not compared with TRBD2, the D call given in the table. Germline CDR1 reads MNHNS; CDR2 reads SASEGT. Ends included, the CDR3 has 11 residues.

This chain joins TRBV28 and TRBJ2-7, with TRBD2 matching 7 bases. The V gene end was trimmed by 6 bases and the J gene end by 4 bases; junction bases not matched to a gene: 9. From germline, CDR1 is MDHEN and CDR2 SYDVKM. This CDR3 contains 14 residues. CDR3 nucleotide sequence: TGTGCCAGCAGGGGAAGCGGGAAGCGGTACGAGCAGTACTTC. Encoded protein: CASRGSGKRYEQYF. The variable domain in full, with the rest retrieved from reference TRBV28 and TRBJ2-7, is DVKVTQSSRYLVKRTGEKVFLECVQDMDHENMFWYRQDPGLGLRLIYFSYDVKMKEKGDIPEGYSVSREKKERFSLILESASTNQTSMYLCASRGSGKRYEQYFGPGTRLTVT.

The V call is TRBV28, the J call TRBJ1-1; D is undetermined. The germline V gene has CDR1 MDHEN and CDR2 SYDVKM. The CDR3 length is 13 residues. Trimming pared 6 bases from V and 3 bases from J, leaving 11 bases between. The CDR3 coding sequence is TGTGCCAGCAGGGGGTCTGGGTACACTGAAGCTTTCTTT. It encodes CASRGSGYTEAFF.

V gene TRBV7-9 combines with J gene TRBJ2-7, with TRBD1 identical over 9 bases. CDR1 SEHNR and CDR2 FQNEAQ come from the germline V gene (reference sequence). This CDR3 spans 16 amino acids. V dropped 5 bases and J dropped 3; count of bases not matched to a gene: 11. CDR3 in DNA: TGTGCCAGCAGCAAACAACGGACAGGGGCTCGCTACGAGCAGTACTTC. It is translated as CASSKQRTGARYEQYF. The whole variable domain, remainder taken from reference TRBV7-9 and TRBJ2-7, is DTGVSQNPRHKITKRGQNVTFRCDPISEHNRLYWYRQTLGQGPEFLTYFQNEAQLEKSRLLSDRFSAERPKGSFSTLEIQRTEQGDSAMYLCASSKQRTGARYEQYFGPGTRLTVT.

The rearrangement uses TRBV2 and TRBJ2-2; TRBD2 agrees at 10 bases. V dropped 4 bases and J dropped 2; count of bases not matched to a gene: 1. This CDR3 comprises 15 residues. The germline gives CDR1 SNHLY, CDR2 FYNNEI. Written as DNA, the CDR3 is TGTGCCAGCAGTGCTAGCGGGAGAAACACCGGGGAGCTGTTTTTT. Translated, it gives CASSASGRNTGELFF.

The rearrangement links TRBV28 to TRBJ2-1; the D gene is possibly TRBD2 (5 bases). Germline CDR1 reads MDHEN; CDR2 reads SYDVKM. V lost 3 bases to trimming and J lost 7 bases, with 10 bases between them. The CDR3 sequence is 13 residues long. The CDR3 region is CASSFWSGNEQFF. Written as DNA, the CDR3 is TGTGCCAGCAGTTTCTGGTCGGGGAATGAGCAGTTCTTC.

V and J are TRBV18 and TRBJ2-7; D is unclear. Germline CDR1 and CDR2: KGHSH and LQKENI. V lost 8 bases and J lost 0, with 14 bases in between. This CDR3 region has 14 residues. CDR3 bases: TGTGCCAGCGCAGAAGCCGGTGTCTCCTACGAGCAGTACTTC. Amino acids: CASAEAGVSYEQYF.

The genes are TRBV5-8 and TRBJ2-7; D possibly uses TRBD1 or TRBD2 (5 bases each). Germline-derived CDR1 and CDR2 are SGHTS and YDEGEE. CDR3 size: 13 residues. Trimming took 10 bases from V and 3 from J, leaving 17 bases between them. CDR3 loop: CAGGKQELYEQYF. The CDR3 DNA follows: TGTGCCGGGGGTAAACAGGAACTCTACGAGCAGTACTTC.

About this clone: Different DNA sequences within this sample yield the same CDR3. V is TRBV28 and J is TRBJ1-2; perhaps TRBD1 as D (5 bases). Trimming stripped 5 bases from V and 4 bases from J, with 8 bases between. The germline V gene has CDR1 MDHEN and CDR2 SYDVKM. The CDR3 totals 12 residues. CDR3 region: CASSPGPYGYTF. The CDR3 region has the DNA TGTGCCAGCAGTCCGGGGCCCTATGGCTACACCTTC.

The V call is TRBV10-3, the J call TRBJ2-2, with D perhaps given as TRBD1 or TRBD2 (6 bases each). CDR1 and CDR2 from the germline V gene are ENHRY and SYGVKD. This CDR3 has 17 amino acids. V dropped 8 bases and J dropped 1 base, with 20 bases sitting between them. CDR3 sequence (DNA): TGTGCCATCGGCCCCGGGGGCAGAACCAAGAACACCGGGGAGCTGTTTTTT. Translating gives CAIGPGGRTKNTGELFF.

In this sample, this clone turned up a few times. One end of the junction is discordant with germline, which a read error may explain. The J gene is TRBJ2-3, the V gene TRBV2, with unresolved D. CDR1 is SNHLY, CDR2 FYNNEI, per germline. This CDR3 contains 12 residues. CDR3: CASGETPDTQYF. The CDR3 DNA follows: TGTGCCAGCGGTGAAACCCCCGATACGCAGTATTTT.